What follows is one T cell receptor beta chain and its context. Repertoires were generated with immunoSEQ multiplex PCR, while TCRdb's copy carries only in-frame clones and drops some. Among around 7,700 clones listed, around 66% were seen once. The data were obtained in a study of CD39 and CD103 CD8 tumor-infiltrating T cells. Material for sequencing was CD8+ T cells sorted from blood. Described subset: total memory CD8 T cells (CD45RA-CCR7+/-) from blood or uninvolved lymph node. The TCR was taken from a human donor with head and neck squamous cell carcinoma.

The CDR3 nucleotides read TGTGCCAGCCGAGCAGTCCCCCAGCATTTT. Protein sequence: CASRAVPQHF. V usage is TRBV5-8 and J usage is TRBJ1-5, with no clear D. The CDR3 covers 10 residues. CDR1 is SGHTS and CDR2 is YDEGEE in the germline V gene. V was pared by 7 bases and J by 10 bases, with 9 bases between.